The rows below give T cell receptor beta chains drawn from one sample of a study of T-cell memory formation after mild COVID-19. In TCRdb, the 5' RACE reads were re-called with MiXCR into one record per CDR3 protein. The data hold 200,000 or so distinct CDR3 sequences, with roughly 17% observed a single time. Material for sequencing was PBMCs or a T cell subset sorted from them (not recorded which). The receptors derive from an adult woman who had mild COVID-19 (a few samples of this study predate the infection). Cell type and time point are not known. Both conserved end residues are part of each CDR3. A D gene is named only where the DNA matches it firmly.

j_gene: TRBJ2-3; v_gene: TRBV5-1; d_gene: TRBD2; CDR3aa: CASSLLGGGTDTQYF
j_gene: TRBJ2-1; v_gene: TRBV12-3/TRBV12-4; d_gene: TRBD2; CDR3aa: CASRTSGSYNEQFF
j_gene: TRBJ2-1; v_gene: TRBV4-3; d_gene: TRBD2; CDR3aa: CASSQDWRTSFNEQFF
j_gene: TRBJ1-5; v_gene: TRBV18; d_gene: .; CDR3aa: CASSPQGDQPQHF
j_gene: TRBJ2-3; v_gene: TRBV7-8; d_gene: .; CDR3aa: CASSPRVTSTDTQYF
j_gene: TRBJ1-2; v_gene: TRBV12-3/TRBV12-4; d_gene: .; CDR3aa: CASSPNYGYTF
j_gene: TRBJ2-1; v_gene: TRBV11-2; d_gene: TRBD2; CDR3aa: CASSPQLALSSYNEQFF
j_gene: TRBJ2-3; v_gene: TRBV3-1; d_gene: .; CDR3aa: CASSRIPGTLIGGDTQYF
j_gene: TRBJ2-1; v_gene: TRBV5-6; d_gene: .; CDR3aa: CASSPDWRGVSSYNEQFF
j_gene: TRBJ1-1; v_gene: TRBV5-1; d_gene: .; CDR3aa: CASSFNWVNTEAFF
j_gene: TRBJ2-7; v_gene: TRBV20-1; d_gene: .; CDR3aa: CSARLQGTTLSEQYF
j_gene: TRBJ2-1; v_gene: TRBV5-5; d_gene: .; CDR3aa: CASSFFRQGRDNEQFF
j_gene: TRBJ2-1; v_gene: TRBV7-2; d_gene: .; CDR3aa: CASSLFSSDYNEQFF
j_gene: TRBJ1-1; v_gene: TRBV5-1; d_gene: .; CDR3aa: CASSFGPAGKNTEAFF
j_gene: TRBJ1-1; v_gene: TRBV10-3; d_gene: .; CDR3aa: CAISGGTMNTEAFF
j_gene: TRBJ1-5; v_gene: TRBV29-1; d_gene: .; CDR3aa: CSVGSRSNQPQHF
j_gene: TRBJ2-5; v_gene: TRBV10-3; d_gene: TRBD2; CDR3aa: CAISEGLAGLETQYF
j_gene: TRBJ2-7; v_gene: TRBV29-1; d_gene: .; CDR3aa: CSVSRGSYEQYF
j_gene: TRBJ2-1; v_gene: TRBV20-1; d_gene: .; CDR3aa: CSARARNSYNEQFF
j_gene: TRBJ1-1; v_gene: TRBV7-2; d_gene: .; CDR3aa: CASSLVAQGYSEAFF
j_gene: TRBJ2-4; v_gene: TRBV6-2/TRBV6-3; d_gene: TRBD2; CDR3aa: CASSRRAGGDLAKNIQYF
j_gene: TRBJ2-7; v_gene: TRBV12-3/TRBV12-4; d_gene: TRBD2; CDR3aa: CASTGGSGGRYEQYF
j_gene: TRBJ2-3; v_gene: TRBV12-5; d_gene: .; CDR3aa: CASGLGAKSGLQADTQYF
j_gene: TRBJ2-1; v_gene: TRBV5-1; d_gene: .; CDR3aa: CASSRVQGPPDEQFF
j_gene: TRBJ2-3; v_gene: TRBV2; d_gene: .; CDR3aa: CASSRGSPADTQYF
j_gene: TRBJ2-5; v_gene: TRBV7-9; d_gene: .; CDR3aa: CASREQGGSKTQYF
j_gene: TRBJ2-7; v_gene: TRBV19; d_gene: TRBD1; CDR3aa: CASSIRGRALEQYF
j_gene: TRBJ1-6; v_gene: TRBV20-1; d_gene: .; CDR3aa: CSARAQGNSPLHF
j_gene: TRBJ2-2; v_gene: TRBV2; d_gene: TRBD1; CDR3aa: CASSRQGYAGELFF
j_gene: TRBJ1-2; v_gene: TRBV25-1; d_gene: .; CDR3aa: CASSGASGNYGYTF
j_gene: TRBJ2-7; v_gene: TRBV20-1; d_gene: .; CDR3aa: CSARFPGITYEQYF
j_gene: TRBJ1-1; v_gene: TRBV18; d_gene: TRBD1; CDR3aa: CASSPYRGEDTEAFF
j_gene: TRBJ2-1; v_gene: TRBV19; d_gene: .; CDR3aa: CASSIRGSSYNEQFF
j_gene: TRBJ2-3; v_gene: TRBV7-9; d_gene: .; CDR3aa: CASSLARGAGTMHTQYF
j_gene: TRBJ1-1; v_gene: TRBV6-5; d_gene: .; CDR3aa: CASSQIGVQGNTEAFF
j_gene: TRBJ2-7; v_gene: TRBV20-1; d_gene: TRBD1; CDR3aa: CSARNRDRSSYEQYF
j_gene: TRBJ1-1; v_gene: TRBV7-9; d_gene: TRBD1; CDR3aa: CASSPHGGGQGEFF
j_gene: TRBJ1-1; v_gene: TRBV19; d_gene: .; CDR3aa: CASRYGTSNTEAFF
j_gene: TRBJ2-7; v_gene: TRBV6-5; d_gene: .; CDR3aa: CASGYYEQYF
j_gene: TRBJ2-2; v_gene: TRBV5-1; d_gene: TRBD1; CDR3aa: CASRQGTNTGELFF
j_gene: TRBJ1-4; v_gene: TRBV7-2; d_gene: TRBD1; CDR3aa: CASSLGRDRGYNEKLFF
j_gene: TRBJ2-1; v_gene: TRBV7-3; d_gene: .; CDR3aa: CASSLTSDNEQFF
j_gene: TRBJ2-1; v_gene: TRBV29-1; d_gene: .; CDR3aa: CSVLRQARGDEQFF
j_gene: TRBJ1-2; v_gene: TRBV20-1; d_gene: TRBD1; CDR3aa: CSARSHVGQGARGYTF
j_gene: TRBJ1-5; v_gene: TRBV20-1; d_gene: .; CDR3aa: CSASQTYSNQPQHF
j_gene: TRBJ1-2; v_gene: TRBV14; d_gene: .; CDR3aa: CASSQVWEDSNLYGYTF
j_gene: TRBJ1-6; v_gene: TRBV6-5; d_gene: .; CDR3aa: CASSAPGFDSPLHF
j_gene: TRBJ2-3; v_gene: TRBV4-1; d_gene: TRBD2; CDR3aa: CASSQPAGLAVGRRTDTQYF